The text below deals with one T cell receptor (beta chain). Libraries were prepared by immunoSEQ multiplex PCR; TCRdb keeps only in-frame clonotypes and omits some of them. Of about 85,000 clones detected, approximately 90% appear once; the ten largest clones hold over 3%. The ends were cut back, 3 bases at V and 10 bases at J, with 17 bases in the middle. CDR1 and CDR2 from the germline V gene are LNHDA and SQIVND (reference sequence). This CDR3 region has 14 residues. The data are from a study of control samples from healthy donors and cancer patients. The sequence derives from a woman aged 18-30 years in good health. V and J are TRBV19 and TRBJ2-3; D gene unclear. The sample taken for sequencing was blood. CDR3 in amino acids: CASSMMGFAVAQYF. The CDR3 nucleotides read TGTGCCAGTAGTATGATGGGGTTCGCTGTTGCGCAGTATTTT.